This T cell receptor beta chain derives from a study of T cell responses to AZD1222 COVID-19 vaccine. Study at large: Recipients boosted at about 4 weeks or about 12 weeks are pooled.

Clones were read by immunoSEQ multiplex PCR, and TCRdb kept only the in-frame ones, dropping some. This sample has roughly 260,000 clones; 85% to 95% occur once, and the top ten carry less than 0.6%. As to this clone: As yet, its antigen is unknown.

General study points: The sample set comprised mostly white British donors with more females, and clonal diversity was possibly underestimated. Two doses of AZD1222 preceded a rise in Spike-specific TCR breadth and depth.

From germline, CDR1 is DFQATT and CDR2 SNEGSKA (reference sequence). Unmatched junction bases numbered 13, after V lost 6 bases and J lost 3 bases. The CDR3 has 16 residues. This material consisted of peripheral blood, taken on day 0 of AZD1222 vaccination. The chain employs TRBV20-1 and TRBJ2-3; TRBD2 aligns across 9 bases. This clonotype originated in an adult in good health. The CDR3: CSASRASGDDTDTQYF. For the CDR3, the DNA is TGCAGTGCCAGTAGGGCTAGCGGGGATGATACAGATACGCAGTATTTT.